A selection of T cell receptor beta chains follows, all from one sample in a study of blood T cell repertoires in COVID-19. Profiled with immunoSEQ multiplex PCR; TCRdb holds only in-frame clones, not every one. The sample contains 200,000 to 300,000 clones, approximately 86% of which appear only once. Sequenced: peripheral blood. The receptors come from an older woman who had recovered from COVID-19. The CDR3 runs from the conserved cysteine through the conserved F or W. The order of the fields is D gene, V gene, J gene, clone size, CDR3 DNA, CDR3 protein. A D gene is named only where the DNA matches it firmly. Clone size is shown for a subset of rows, as once, few, many or a class of expanded clone.

TRBD2	TRBV18	TRBJ2-2	.	TGTGCCAGCTCCCCGGGGACTAGCGGGAGACTCACCGGGGAGCTGTTTTTT	CASSPGTSGRLTGELFF
.	TRBV4-3	TRBJ1-6	.	TGCGCCAGCAGCCAAGATCTTAGCTCCCGCACCCTCCACTTT	CASSQDLSSRTLHF
TRBD1	TRBV7-3	TRBJ1-4	.	TGTGCCAGCAGCTTAACTGATCAGGGGGGAAACCCTGCAACTAATGAAAAACTGTTTTTT	CASSLTDQGGNPATNEKLFF
TRBD1	TRBV10-3	TRBJ1-4	.	TGTGCCATCAGTAAGACAGGGGTTAATGAAAAACTGTTTTTT	CAISKTGVNEKLFF
.	TRBV7-2	TRBJ2-5	.	TGTGCCAGCAGCCCCTTCGGGGGACCCTCAGAGACCCAGTACTTC	CASSPFGGPSETQYF
TRBD1	TRBV12-5	TRBJ1-3	.	TGTGCTAGTGCCCAACAGGGGGCTGGAAACACCATATATTTT	CASAQQGAGNTIYF
.	TRBV9	TRBJ1-1	.	TGTGCCAGCAGCGTTTTACAACAGGCGAACACTGAAGCTTTCTTT	CASSVLQQANTEAFF
.	TRBV9	TRBJ2-1	few	TGTGCCAGCAGCGTAGATCCGCGGTTTAATGAGCAGTTCTTC	CASSVDPRFNEQFF
.	TRBV11-1	TRBJ2-1	.	TGTGCCAGCAGCCCGGAGCTAAGCTCCTACAATGAGCAGTTCTTC	CASSPELSSYNEQFF
TRBD1	TRBV5-3	TRBJ1-2	.	TGTGCCAGAAGCGCGGCCGGGACAGGGGACGCGGGCTACACCTTC	CARSAAGTGDAGYTF